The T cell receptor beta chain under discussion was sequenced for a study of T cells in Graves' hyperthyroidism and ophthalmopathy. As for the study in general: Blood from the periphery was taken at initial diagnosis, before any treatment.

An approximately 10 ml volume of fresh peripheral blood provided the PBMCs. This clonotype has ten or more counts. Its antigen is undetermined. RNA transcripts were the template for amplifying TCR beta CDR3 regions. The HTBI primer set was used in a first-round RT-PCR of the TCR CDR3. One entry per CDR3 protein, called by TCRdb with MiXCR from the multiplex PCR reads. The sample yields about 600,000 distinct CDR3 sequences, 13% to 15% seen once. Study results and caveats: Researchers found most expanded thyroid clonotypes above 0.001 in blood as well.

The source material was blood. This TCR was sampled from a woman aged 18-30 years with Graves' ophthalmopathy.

In DNA form, the CDR3 reads TGTGCCAGAGGGGGCTTTTGGCAGGGGAACCCCATGAACACTGAAGCTTTCTTT. Translation gives CARGGFWQGNPMNTEAFF. The chain employs TRBV6-1 and TRBJ1-1; 7 nucleotides agree with TRBD1. The CDR3 sequence is 18 residues long. With 9 bases clipped from V and 0 bases from J, the junction kept 19 bases outside the gene matches. The germline gives CDR1 MNHNS, CDR2 SASEGT.